This TCR beta chain is from a study of blood T cells in healthy people across ages. Study background: About one barcoded beta molecule per two T cells was captured by template switching. Study-level results: Older age went with lower TCR beta diversity per million T cells, in a roughly linear way.

Through a sample-barcoded 5' primer and a J-beta primer mix, a second PCR was run for roughly 6 to 12 cycles. Template switching added a 12-random-nucleotide identifier to every cDNA molecule. TCRdb called the 5' RACE reads again in MiXCR, with one record for every CDR3 protein. The table has nearly 1 million distinct CDR3 sequences, 51% seen once. This clonotype has just one count. Its antigen remains unidentified. Mismatch with germline at one junction end may stem from a read error. Looked up from germline, CDR1 is SQVTM and CDR2 is ANQGSEA. This CDR3 has 14 amino acids. Each sample provided at least 5.5 micrograms of extracted total RNA.

The J gene is TRBJ2-5, the V gene TRBV29-1; 8 bases agree with TRBD2. Sequencing was performed on blood. The TCR comes from a woman aged 55-75 years in good health. DNA of the CDR3: TGCAGCGTTGATGTAGCGGGGTGGAGGGAGATCCAGTACTTC. This codes for CSVDVAGWREIQYF.